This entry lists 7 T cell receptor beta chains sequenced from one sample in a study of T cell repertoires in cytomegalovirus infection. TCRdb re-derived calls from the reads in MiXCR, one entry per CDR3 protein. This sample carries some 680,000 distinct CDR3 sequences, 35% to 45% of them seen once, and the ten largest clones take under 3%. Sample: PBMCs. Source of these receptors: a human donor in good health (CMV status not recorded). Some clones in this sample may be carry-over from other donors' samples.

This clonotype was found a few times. Here the CDR3 reads CASSGPVLEQYF. As DNA, the CDR3 is TGTGCCAGTTCAGGACCGGTCCTCGAGCAGTACTTC. This sequence joins TRBV24-1 and TRBJ2-7; D gene unclear. The germline gives CDR1 KGHDR, CDR2 SFDVKD. Trimming took off 11 bases at V and 6 bases at J, with 16 bases between the two ends. The CDR3 loop spans 12 amino acids.

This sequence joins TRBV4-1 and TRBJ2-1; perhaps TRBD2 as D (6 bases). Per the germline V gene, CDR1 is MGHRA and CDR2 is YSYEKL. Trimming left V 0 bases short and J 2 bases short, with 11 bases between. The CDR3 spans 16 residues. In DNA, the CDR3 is TGCGCCAGCAGCCAAGATGGAGGGGTGACCTACAATGAGCAGTTCTTC. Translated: CASSQDGGVTYNEQFF.

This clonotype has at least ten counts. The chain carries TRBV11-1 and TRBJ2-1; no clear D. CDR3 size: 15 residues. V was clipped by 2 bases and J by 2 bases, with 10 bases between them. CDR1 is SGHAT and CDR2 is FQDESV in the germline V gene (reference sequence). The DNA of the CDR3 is TGTGCCAGCAGCTTACAAACCGGAACCTACAATGAGCAGTTCTTC. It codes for CASSLQTGTYNEQFF.

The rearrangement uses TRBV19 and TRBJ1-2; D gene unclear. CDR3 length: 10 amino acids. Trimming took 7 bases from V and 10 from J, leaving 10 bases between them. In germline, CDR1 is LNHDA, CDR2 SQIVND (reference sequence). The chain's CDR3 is CASTVSVYTF. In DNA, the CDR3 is TGTGCCAGTACGGTCTCCGTCTACACCTTC.

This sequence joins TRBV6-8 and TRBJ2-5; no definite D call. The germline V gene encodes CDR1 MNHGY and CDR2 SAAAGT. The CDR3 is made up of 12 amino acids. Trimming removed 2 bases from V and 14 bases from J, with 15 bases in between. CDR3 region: CASSYGVTDSYF. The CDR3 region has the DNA TGTGCCAGCAGTTACGGTGTCACAGACTCCTACTTC.

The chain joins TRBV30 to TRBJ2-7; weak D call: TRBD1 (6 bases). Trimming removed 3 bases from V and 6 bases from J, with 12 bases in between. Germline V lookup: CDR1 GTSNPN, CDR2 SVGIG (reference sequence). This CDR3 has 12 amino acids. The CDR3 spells CAWSIQGPEQYF. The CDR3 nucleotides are TGTGCCTGGAGCATACAGGGCCCCGAGCAGTACTTC.

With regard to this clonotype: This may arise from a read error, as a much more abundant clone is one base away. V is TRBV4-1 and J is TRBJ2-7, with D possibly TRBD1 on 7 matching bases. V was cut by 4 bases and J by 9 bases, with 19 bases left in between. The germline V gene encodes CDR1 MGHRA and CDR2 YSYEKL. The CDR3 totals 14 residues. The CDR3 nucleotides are TGCGCCAGCAGCCTCCGACAGGGAGGCCACGCGCAGTACTTC. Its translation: CASSLRQGGHAQYF.